Below, one T cell receptor beta chain is given with its context. The CDR3 has 15 amino acids. Germline values: CDR1 SEHNR, CDR2 FQNEAQ (reference sequence). V was clipped by 5 bases and J by 0 bases, with 10 bases between them. This sample is part of a study of blood T cell repertoires in COVID-19. Authors' processing steps: Quantification of nucleated cells was approximated via reference gene primer amplification. Assay: immunoSEQ multiplex PCR; the TCRdb copy retains only in-frame clones and omits some. V, J and clone size were drawn from that table, and D and trimming were deduced from the DNA. The data contain over 35,000 clones, around three quarters of them singletons.

This TCR came from a man in his 60s with active COVID-19. V and J are TRBV7-9 and TRBJ1-4, with D possibly matching TRBD1 (6 bases). The material sequenced was peripheral blood. The CDR3 DNA is TGTGCCAGCAGCCCCCGACAGGCAACTAATGAAAAACTGTTTTTT. Its protein is CASSPRQATNEKLFF.